This T cell receptor beta chain was documented in a study of blood T cell repertoires in COVID-19. J lost 2 bases, V lost 4 bases, and 2 bases had no gene match. The CDR3 contains 14 residues. Germline V gene data show CDR1 as MNHEY and CDR2 as SMNVEV (reference sequence). The table came from immunoSEQ multiplex PCR; TCRdb's copy has only in-frame clones and leaves some out. In the table there are approximately 70,000 clones, 90% to 95% of which are singletons. The V and J genes are TRBV27 and TRBJ1-1; TRBD1 aligns across 9 bases. What was sequenced was peripheral blood. The TCR comes from a man in his fifties with COVID-19, enrolled during active disease. The CDR3 region is CASSSGQGNTEAFF. As DNA, the CDR3 is TGTGCCAGCAGTTCGGGACAGGGAAACACTGAAGCTTTCTTT.